The 22 T cell receptor beta chains listed next were all sequenced from one sample in a study of technical replicates of blood from several donors. TCRdb keeps only in-frame clones here, not all; method: immunoSEQ multiplex PCR. The table records 50,000 to 70,000 clones, approximately 94% of them present only once. Sequencing used PBMCs. Receptor source: a human donor in good health. Some clones in this sample may be carry-over from other donors' samples.

CDR3 protein: CASSPVAGVFYEQYF. Here the CDR3 DNA reads TGTGCCAGCTCACCTGTCGCGGGAGTATTTTACGAGCAGTACTTC. This chain connects TRBV18 to TRBJ2-7, with 7 bases that match TRBD2. After removal of 3 bases from V and 4 bases from J, the junction contained 9 bases not matched to a gene. Germline V CDR1 and CDR2: KGHSH, LQKENI. This CDR3 has 15 amino acids.

V is TRBV6-6 and J is TRBJ2-7, with a weak D call TRBD1 (5 bases). CDR1 and CDR2 (germline): MNHNY, SVGAGI (reference sequence). Trimming left V 4 bases short and J 2 bases short, with 6 bases between. CDR3 length: 12 residues. CDR3 sequence reads: CASSSQAYEQYF. In DNA, the CDR3 is TGTGCCAGCAGTTCACAGGCCTACGAGCAGTACTTC.

This chain uses TRBV5-5 with TRBJ2-5; 9 bases line up with TRBD2. The CDR3 is 15 amino acids. Germline CDR1 SGHKS, CDR2 YYEKEE (reference sequence). Trimming at V came to 4 bases and at J to 5 bases, leaving 9 bases not matched to a gene. CDR3 sequence reads: CASSGLAGLEETQYF. CDR3 nucleotide sequence: TGTGCCAGCAGCGGTCTAGCGGGGCTAGAGGAGACCCAGTACTTC.

The V and J genes are TRBV7-3 and TRBJ2-7, with TRBD2 identical over 7 bases. Germline CDR1 reads SGHTA; CDR2 reads FQGTGA. The CDR3 spans 12 residues. V lost 8 bases to trimming and J lost 5 bases; unmatched junction nucleotides: 6. CDR3 protein: CASGQGGNEQYF. The CDR3, as DNA: TGTGCCAGCGGTCAGGGAGGGAACGAGCAGTACTTC.

The gene calls are TRBV11-2 and TRBJ2-5, with 7 bases that match TRBD1. J gave up 8 bases and V 5 bases, and 11 bases lay outside the gene matches. The CDR3 runs 14 residues. Germline-derived CDR1 and CDR2 are SGHAT and FQNNGV. The CDR3 reads CASSPQERGPTQYF. DNA for the CDR3: TGTGCCAGCAGCCCCCAGGAGAGGGGGCCAACCCAGTACTTC. The whole variable domain, filled in from reference TRBV11-2 and TRBJ2-5, reads EAGVAQSPRYKIIEKRQSVAFWCNPISGHATLYWYQQILGQGPKLLIQFQNNGVVDDSQLPKDRFSAERLKGVDSTLKIQPAKLEDSAVYLCASSPQERGPTQYFGPGTRLLVL.

The V gene is TRBV6-6, the J gene TRBJ2-3, with 12 nucleotides matching TRBD2. Per the germline V gene, CDR1 is MNHNY and CDR2 is SVGAGI (reference sequence). Trimming at V came to 0 bases and at J to 14 bases, leaving 9 bases not matched to a gene. The CDR3 is made up of 15 amino acids. This chain's CDR3 is CASSYSSSGGARVYF. In DNA form, the CDR3 reads TGTGCCAGCAGTTACTCTTCTAGCGGGGGGGCTCGTGTGTATTTT.

The chain uses TRBV9 and TRBJ2-7; 7 nucleotides agree with TRBD2. Trimming at V came to 4 bases and at J to 4 bases, leaving 11 bases not matched to a gene. There are 15 residues in the CDR3. From germline, CDR1 is SGDLS and CDR2 YYNGEE. The CDR3 DNA sequence: TGTGCCAGCAGCAGAGAGGGCGGGAGACCTTACGAGCAGTACTTC. As protein: CASSREGGRPYEQYF. Supplemented by reference TRBV9 and TRBJ2-7, the full variable domain reads DSGVTQTPKHLITATGQRVTLRCSPRSGDLSVYWYQQSLDQGLQFLIQYYNGEERAKGNILERFSAQQFPDLHSELNLSSLELGDSALYFCASSREGGRPYEQYFGPGTRLTVT.

The rearrangement links TRBV7-2 to TRBJ2-7; TRBD1 is a possible D gene (5 bases). The germline gives CDR1 SGHTA, CDR2 FQGNSA. Trimming left V 7 bases short and J 4 bases short, with 8 bases between. This CDR3 contains 11 residues. Here the CDR3 reads CASTTGYEQYF. In nucleotides, the CDR3 is TGTGCCAGCACCACAGGATACGAGCAGTACTTC.

V gene TRBV6-1 combines with J gene TRBJ1-1; possibly TRBD1 for D (6 bases). Trimming left V 2 bases short and J 2 bases short, with 12 bases between. Germline V lookup: CDR1 MNHNS, CDR2 SASEGT. The CDR3 spans 15 residues. CDR3 in DNA: TGTGCCAGCAGTGAACCGGGACACGTCAACACTGAAGCTTTCTTT. Protein: CASSEPGHVNTEAFF.

This chain joins TRBV4-2 and TRBJ1-1; maybe TRBD1 (5 bases). There are 14 residues in the CDR3. Germline V gene lookup returns CDR1 LGHNA and CDR2 YNFKEQ. V lost 1 base and J 4 bases, leaving 10 bases between the germline ends. The CDR3: CASSQGRQSTEAFF. The CDR3 DNA reads as TGTGCCAGCAGCCAAGGGCGACAGTCCACTGAAGCTTTCTTT.

The rearrangement joins TRBV29-1 to TRBJ2-7, with 8 positions matching TRBD1. Germline V gives CDR1 SQVTM, CDR2 ANQGSEA. This CDR3 contains 11 residues. V lost 7 bases, J lost 4 bases, and 3 bases stayed unmatched. For the CDR3, the DNA is TGCAGCGGACGACAGGGGTACGAGCAGTACTTC. Translation gives CSGRQGYEQYF.

This chain uses TRBV7-9 with TRBJ2-3; D is ambiguous. V shed 4 bases and J shed 0 bases, with 8 bases lying between them. The length of the CDR3 is 14 residues. Germline CDR1 reads SEHNR; CDR2 reads FQNEAQ (reference sequence). The CDR3 nucleotides are TGTGCCAGCAGCTCACGACACAGCACAGATACGCAGTATTTT. It specifies CASSSRHSTDTQYF.

The rearrangement uses TRBV30 and TRBJ2-1; 13 nucleotides align to TRBD2. The CDR3 is made up of 16 amino acids. The V gene end was trimmed by 7 bases and the J gene end by 4 bases; junction bases not matched to a gene: 10. CDR1 and CDR2 (germline): GTSNPN, SVGIG (reference sequence). The CDR3 sequence: CASSGTSGMIYNEQFF. The DNA for the CDR3 is TGTGCCTCCTCCGGGACTAGCGGGATGATTTACAATGAGCAGTTCTTC.

The chain uses TRBV19 and TRBJ1-4; tentatively, D is TRBD1 (5 bases). The CDR3 extends over 13 amino acids. Germline V gene lookup returns CDR1 LNHDA and CDR2 SQIVND (reference sequence). Trimming removed 6 bases from V and 8 bases from J, with 13 bases in between. CDR3: CASSPRVGEKLFF. The CDR3 region has the DNA TGTGCCAGTAGCCCCAGGGTCGGGGAAAAACTGTTTTTT.

This chain uses TRBV6-1 with TRBJ2-7, with TRBD2 matching 8 bases. V dropped 5 bases and J dropped 1; count of bases not matched to a gene: 4. This CDR3 has 14 residues. The V gene's germline CDR1 is MNHNS and CDR2 SASEGT. CDR3 sequence: CASSLRGGSYEQYF. The DNA of the CDR3 is TGTGCCAGCAGTCTCCGGGGGGGGTCCTACGAGCAGTACTTC.

The chain uses TRBV6-1 and TRBJ1-1; weak D call: TRBD1 (5 bases). The ends were cut back, 8 bases at V and 1 base at J, with 14 bases in the middle. This CDR3 region has 14 residues. The germline V gene encodes CDR1 MNHNS and CDR2 SASEGT. CDR3 in amino acids: CASSLGGTNTEAFF. The CDR3 DNA reads TGTGCCAGCTCCCTCGGGGGTACGAACACTGAAGCTTTCTTT.

This rearrangement joins TRBV4-3 to TRBJ2-7, with D hard to call. There are 15 residues in the CDR3. Germline V gene lookup returns CDR1 LGHNA and CDR2 YSLEER. V gave up 4 bases and J gave up 1 base, with 14 bases separating them. The CDR3 region is CASSRMRSESYEQYF. For the CDR3, the DNA is TGCGCCAGCAGCCGGATGAGGTCAGAATCCTACGAGCAGTACTTC.

V and J are TRBV6-5 and TRBJ2-1; 8 positions agree with TRBD2. The CDR3 has 16 amino acids. V trimming: 2 bases; J trimming: 6 bases; junction bases outside the gene matches: 9. Per the germline V gene, CDR1 is MNHEY and CDR2 is SVGAGI. CDR3 sequence (DNA): TGTGCCAGCAGTTACGCGGGGGGCCCTTTCGGCAATGAGCAGTTCTTC. Its translation is CASSYAGGPFGNEQFF.

On this clone itself: A read error may explain this, as a much larger clone is one base away. This CDR3 reads CASSGGLVGGYEQYF. For the CDR3, the DNA is TGTGCCAGCAGCGGGGGACTAGTGGGGGGCTACGAGCAGTACTTC. The J gene is TRBJ2-7, the V gene TRBV5-6; 8 bases map to TRBD2. Germline CDR1 and CDR2: SGHDT and YYEEEE. The CDR3 covers 15 residues. V gave up 4 bases and J gave up 3 bases; unmatched junction bases: 9.

The chain is built from TRBV18 and TRBJ2-7, with D uncertain. V was cut by 2 bases and J by 7 bases, with 9 bases left in between. The CDR3 has 12 amino acids. The V gene's germline CDR1 is KGHSH and CDR2 LQKENI. As DNA, the CDR3 is TGTGCCAGCTCACCAGGTCGGTGGGAGCAGTACTTC. Residues: CASSPGRWEQYF.

V gene TRBV19 combines with J gene TRBJ1-1; 7 bases are shared with TRBD1. Germline CDR1 reads LNHDA; CDR2 reads SQIVND (reference sequence). This CDR3 spans 14 amino acids. The J segment lost 0 bases and the V segment lost 6 bases, leaving 4 bases of the junction unmatched. The DNA for the CDR3 is TGTGCCAGTAGGGACAGGCCTATGAACACTGAAGCTTTCTTT. As protein: CASRDRPMNTEAFF.

The chain joins TRBV19 to TRBJ1-5, with unresolved D. Per germline, CDR1 LNHDA and CDR2 SQIVND (reference sequence). V was clipped by 0 bases and J by 2 bases, with 11 bases between them. The CDR3 runs to 16 residues. Here the CDR3 DNA reads TGTGCCAGTAGTATAGAGGCAGGCCGTGGCAATCAGCCCCAGCATTTT. Translation gives CASSIEAGRGNQPQHF.